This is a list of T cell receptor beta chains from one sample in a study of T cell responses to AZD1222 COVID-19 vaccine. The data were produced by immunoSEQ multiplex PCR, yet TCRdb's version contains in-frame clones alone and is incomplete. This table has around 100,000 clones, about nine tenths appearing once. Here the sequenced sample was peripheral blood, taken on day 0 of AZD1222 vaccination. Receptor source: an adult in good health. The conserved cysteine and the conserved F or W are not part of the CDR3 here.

CDR3: ASSLDRGPEAF; length: 11; V: TRBV7-2
CDR3: ASSQDLEGRWAGYTDTQY; length: 18; V: TRBV3-1/TRBV3-2
CDR3: ASSPDYRDPNGYT; length: 13; V: TRBV18
CDR3: ASQALADYNEQF; length: 12; V: TRBV9
CDR3: AWSRTENTEAF; length: 11; V: TRBV30
CDR3: ASSDSNRKTDTQY; length: 13; V: TRBV6-4
CDR3: SFGSGDEQY; length: 9; V: TRBV20-1
CDR3: ASSSGGTGVYEQY; length: 13; V: TRBV5-4
CDR3: ASSSLGSGGPEAF; length: 13; V: TRBV28
CDR3: ATSGGGPNYEQY; length: 12; V: TRBV24-1
CDR3: SATKGTTDTQY; length: 11; V: TRBV29-1
CDR3: ASRGRETTGELF; length: 12; V: TRBV7-2
CDR3: ASSGLNTGELF; length: 11; V: TRBV6-1
CDR3: ATSGAVGGDTQY; length: 12; V: TRBV24-1
CDR3: ASSLVGTLNTEAF; length: 13; V: TRBV5-8
CDR3: ASSVTDVYEQY; length: 11; V: TRBV12-3/TRBV12-4
CDR3: ASRHPGLASTGELF; length: 14; V: TRBV19
CDR3: AWSSTGWQETQY; length: 12; V: TRBV30
CDR3: ASHIGGNGYT; length: 10; V: TRBV7-9
CDR3: ASSLLGSNQPQH; length: 12; V: TRBV28
CDR3: ASRTRTVPYGYT; length: 12; V: TRBV2
CDR3: ATSDSAGGFFEQY; length: 13; V: TRBV24-1
CDR3: ARSRDKSYEQY; length: 11; V: TRBV5-3
CDR3: ASSFSGTARMANT; length: 13; V: TRBV11-2
CDR3: ASMTGGYGYT; length: 10; V: TRBV6-6
CDR3: AISPGLAKGNEQF; length: 13; V: TRBV10-3
CDR3: SALLGGSYEQY; length: 11; V: TRBV29-1
CDR3: ASSIMGTGNYEQY; length: 13; V: TRBV19
CDR3: ASGLGSNQPQH; length: 11; V: TRBV19
CDR3: ASRGGLASYEQY; length: 12; V: TRBV2